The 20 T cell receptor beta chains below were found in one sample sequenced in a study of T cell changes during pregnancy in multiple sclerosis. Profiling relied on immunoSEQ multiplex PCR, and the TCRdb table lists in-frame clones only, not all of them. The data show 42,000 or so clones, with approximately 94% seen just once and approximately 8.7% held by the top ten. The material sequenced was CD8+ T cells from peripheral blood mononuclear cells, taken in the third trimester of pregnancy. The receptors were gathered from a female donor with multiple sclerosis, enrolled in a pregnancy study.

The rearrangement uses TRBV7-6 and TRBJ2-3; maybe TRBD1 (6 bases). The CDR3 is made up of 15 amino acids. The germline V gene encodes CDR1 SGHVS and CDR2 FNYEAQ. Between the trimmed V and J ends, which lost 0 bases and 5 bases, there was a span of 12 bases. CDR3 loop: CASSLAAGVGDTQYF. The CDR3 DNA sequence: TGTGCCAGCAGCTTAGCGGCAGGGGTAGGAGATACGCAGTATTTT.

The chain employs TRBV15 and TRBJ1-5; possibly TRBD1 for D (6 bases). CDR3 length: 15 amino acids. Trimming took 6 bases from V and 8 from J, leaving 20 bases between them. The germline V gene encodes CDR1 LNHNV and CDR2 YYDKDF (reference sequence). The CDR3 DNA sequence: TGTGCCACCAGTAACGGACAGATACAATCAGAGCCCCAGCATTTT. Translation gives CATSNGQIQSEPQHF.

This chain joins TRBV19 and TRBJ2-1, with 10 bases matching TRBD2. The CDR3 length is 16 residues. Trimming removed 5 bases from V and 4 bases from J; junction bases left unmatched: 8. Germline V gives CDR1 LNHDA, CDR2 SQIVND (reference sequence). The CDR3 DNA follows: TGTGCCAGTAGTCCTTTTAGCGGGGGGATTTACAATGAGCAGTTCTTC. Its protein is CASSPFSGGIYNEQFF.

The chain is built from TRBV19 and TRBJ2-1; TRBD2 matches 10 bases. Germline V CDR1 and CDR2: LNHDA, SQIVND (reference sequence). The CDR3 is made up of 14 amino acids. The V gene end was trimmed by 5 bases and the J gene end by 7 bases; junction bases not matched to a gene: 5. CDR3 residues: CASSYSGRQNEQFF. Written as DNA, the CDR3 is TGTGCCAGTAGTTATAGCGGGAGGCAAAATGAGCAGTTCTTC. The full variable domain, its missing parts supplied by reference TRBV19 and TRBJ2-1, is DGGITQSPKYLFRKEGQNVTLSCEQNLNHDAMYWYRQDPGQGLRLIYYSQIVNDFQKGDIAEGYSVSREKKESFPLTVTSAQKNPTAFYLCASSYSGRQNEQFFGPGTRLTVL.

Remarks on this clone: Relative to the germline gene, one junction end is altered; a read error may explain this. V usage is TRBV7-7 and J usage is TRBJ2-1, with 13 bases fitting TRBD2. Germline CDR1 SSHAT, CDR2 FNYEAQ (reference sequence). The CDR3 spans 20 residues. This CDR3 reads CASSLQLAGGPKSGYNEQFF. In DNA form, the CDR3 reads TGTGCTAGCAGCCTCCAACTAGCGGGAGGGCCGAAATCTGGATACAATGAGCAGTTCTTC. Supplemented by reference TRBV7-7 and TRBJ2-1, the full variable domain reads GAGVSQSPRYKVTKRGQDVTLRCDPISSHATLYWYQQALGQGPEFLTYFNYEAQPDKSGLPSDRFSAERPEGSISTLTIQRTEQRDSAMYRCASSLQLAGGPKSGYNEQFFGPGTRLTVL.

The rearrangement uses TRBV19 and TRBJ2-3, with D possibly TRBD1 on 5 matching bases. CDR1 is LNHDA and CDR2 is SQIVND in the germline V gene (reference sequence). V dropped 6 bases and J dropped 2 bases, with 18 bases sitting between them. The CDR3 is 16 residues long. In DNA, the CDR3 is TGTGCCAGTAGCACTTTTGAGACAGAGCTCACAGATACGCAGTATTTT. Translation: CASSTFETELTDTQYF.

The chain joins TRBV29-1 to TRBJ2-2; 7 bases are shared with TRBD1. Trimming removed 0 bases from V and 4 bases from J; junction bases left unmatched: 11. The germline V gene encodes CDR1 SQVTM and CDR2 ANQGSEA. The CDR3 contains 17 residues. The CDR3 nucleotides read TGCAGCGTTGAAGATATGATGGAAGGGGGCTCCACCGGGGAGCTGTTTTTT. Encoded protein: CSVEDMMEGGSTGELFF.

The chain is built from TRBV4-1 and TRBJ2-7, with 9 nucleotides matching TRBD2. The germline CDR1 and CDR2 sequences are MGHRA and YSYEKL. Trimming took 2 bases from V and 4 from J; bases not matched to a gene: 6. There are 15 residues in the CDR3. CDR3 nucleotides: TGCGCCAGCAGCCAAAATCCTAGCGGGACATACGAGCAGTACTTC. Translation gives CASSQNPSGTYEQYF.

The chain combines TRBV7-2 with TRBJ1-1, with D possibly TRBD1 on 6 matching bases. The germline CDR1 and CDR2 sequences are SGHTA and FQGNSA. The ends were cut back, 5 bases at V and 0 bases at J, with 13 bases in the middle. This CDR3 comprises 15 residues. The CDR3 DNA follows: TGTGCCAGCAGCCCTTTGGCAGGGGTGAACACTGAAGCTTTCTTT. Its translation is CASSPLAGVNTEAFF.

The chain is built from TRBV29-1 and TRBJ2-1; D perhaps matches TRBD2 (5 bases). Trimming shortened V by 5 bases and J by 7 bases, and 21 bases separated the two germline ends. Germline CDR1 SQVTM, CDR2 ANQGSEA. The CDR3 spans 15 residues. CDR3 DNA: TGCAGCGTTAGGAGTCGAAGCCGGGGTCGGAATGAGCAGTTCTTC. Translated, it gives CSVRSRSRGRNEQFF.

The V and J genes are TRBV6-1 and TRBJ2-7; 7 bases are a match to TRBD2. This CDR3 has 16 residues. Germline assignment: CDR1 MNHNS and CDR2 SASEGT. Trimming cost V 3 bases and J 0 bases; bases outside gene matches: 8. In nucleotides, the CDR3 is TGTGCCAGCAGTGACGAACTAGCGCGAGGCTCCTACGAGCAGTACTTC. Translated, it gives CASSDELARGSYEQYF.

The CDR3 region has the DNA TGTGCCAGCAGTTCGACTAGCAGGAACCAAGAGACCCAGTACTTC. The encoded protein is CASSSTSRNQETQYF. The rearrangement joins TRBV7-9 to TRBJ2-5, with 7 bases identical to TRBD2. Germline V gives CDR1 SEHNR, CDR2 FQNEAQ (reference sequence). V trimming: 6 bases; J trimming: 0 bases; junction bases outside the gene matches: 7. CDR3 length: 15 residues. The full variable domain, rest sourced from reference TRBV7-9 and TRBJ2-5, is DTGVSQNPRHKITKRGQNVTFRCDPISEHNRLYWYRQTLGQGPEFLTYFQNEAQLEKSRLLSDRFSAERPKGSFSTLEIQRTEQGDSAMYLCASSSTSRNQETQYFGPGTRLLVL.

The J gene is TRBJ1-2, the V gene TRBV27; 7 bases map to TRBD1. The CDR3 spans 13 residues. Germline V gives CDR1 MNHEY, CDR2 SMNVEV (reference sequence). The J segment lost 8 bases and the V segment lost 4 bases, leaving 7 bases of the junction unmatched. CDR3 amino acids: CASSYGTAGGYTF. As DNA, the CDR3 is TGTGCCAGCAGTTATGGGACAGCAGGCGGCTACACCTTC.

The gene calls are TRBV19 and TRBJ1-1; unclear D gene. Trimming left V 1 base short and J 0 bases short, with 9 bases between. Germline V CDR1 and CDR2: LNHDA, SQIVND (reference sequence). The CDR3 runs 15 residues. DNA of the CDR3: TGTGCCAGTAGTATAGTGGCTGTAATGAACACTGAAGCTTTCTTT. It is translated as CASSIVAVMNTEAFF.

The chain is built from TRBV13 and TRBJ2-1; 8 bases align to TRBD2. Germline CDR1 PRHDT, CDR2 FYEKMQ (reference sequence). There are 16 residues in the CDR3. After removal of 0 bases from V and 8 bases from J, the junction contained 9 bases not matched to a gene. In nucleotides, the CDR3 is TGTGCCAGCAGCTTAGGCCCCAGCGGGAGTTCGGATGAGCAGTTCTTC. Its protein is CASSLGPSGSSDEQFF.

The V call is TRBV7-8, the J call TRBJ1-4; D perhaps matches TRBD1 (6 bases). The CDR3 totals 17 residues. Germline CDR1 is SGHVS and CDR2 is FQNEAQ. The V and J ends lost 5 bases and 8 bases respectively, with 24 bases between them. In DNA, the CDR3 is TGTGCCAGCAGCACACAAGGGGGAGAGGCGCTAGCCGAAAAACTGTTTTTT. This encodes CASSTQGGEALAEKLFF.

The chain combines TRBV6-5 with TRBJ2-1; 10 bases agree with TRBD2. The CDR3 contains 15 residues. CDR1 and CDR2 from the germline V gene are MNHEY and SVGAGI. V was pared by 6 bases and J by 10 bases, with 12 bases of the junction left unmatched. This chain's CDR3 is CASSPGLAGVREQFF. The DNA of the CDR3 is TGTGCCAGCAGCCCCGGGCTAGCGGGAGTTAGGGAGCAGTTCTTC.

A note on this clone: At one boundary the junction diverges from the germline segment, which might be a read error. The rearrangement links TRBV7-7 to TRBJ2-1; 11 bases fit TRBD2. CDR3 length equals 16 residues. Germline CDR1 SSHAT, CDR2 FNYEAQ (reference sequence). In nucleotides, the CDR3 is TGTGCTAGCAGCTTAGTAGCGGGAGGGGAATATAATGAGCAGTTCTTC. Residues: CASSLVAGGEYNEQFF.

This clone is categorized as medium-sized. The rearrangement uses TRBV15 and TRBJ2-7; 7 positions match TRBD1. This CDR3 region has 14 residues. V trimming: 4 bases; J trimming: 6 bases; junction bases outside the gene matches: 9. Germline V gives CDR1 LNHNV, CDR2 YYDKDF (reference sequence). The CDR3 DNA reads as TGTGCCACCAGCATCTACAGGGGTACCGCCGAGCAGTACTTC. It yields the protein CATSIYRGTAEQYF.

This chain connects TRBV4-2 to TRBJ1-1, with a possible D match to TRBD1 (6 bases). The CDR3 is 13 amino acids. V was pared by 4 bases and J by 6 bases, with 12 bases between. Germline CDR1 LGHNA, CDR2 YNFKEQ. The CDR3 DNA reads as TGTGCCAGCAGCCGAATAGGGGGGGCTGAAGCTTTCTTT. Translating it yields CASSRIGGAEAFF.